The T cell receptor beta chain described here comes from a study of T cells expressing NK-cell markers. TCRdb re-called the 5' RACE reads; one entry per CDR3 protein, DNA not given. The record lists about 550,000 distinct CDR3 sequences, of which the ten most abundant hold approximately 3.6%. This CDR3 spans 16 amino acids. Germline values: CDR1 KGHSH, CDR2 LQKENI. The rearrangement joins TRBV18 to TRBJ2-3; TCRdb proposes TRBD1, but this gene call is untestable without DNA. The sample consisted of blood T cells: a sorted CD56 or NKG2C T cell subset, CD4+ or CD8+ T cells, or bulk PBMC T cells (not recorded which). The receptor was isolated from a man younger than 35 in good health. This CDR3 reads CASSRRDTRSENTQYF.